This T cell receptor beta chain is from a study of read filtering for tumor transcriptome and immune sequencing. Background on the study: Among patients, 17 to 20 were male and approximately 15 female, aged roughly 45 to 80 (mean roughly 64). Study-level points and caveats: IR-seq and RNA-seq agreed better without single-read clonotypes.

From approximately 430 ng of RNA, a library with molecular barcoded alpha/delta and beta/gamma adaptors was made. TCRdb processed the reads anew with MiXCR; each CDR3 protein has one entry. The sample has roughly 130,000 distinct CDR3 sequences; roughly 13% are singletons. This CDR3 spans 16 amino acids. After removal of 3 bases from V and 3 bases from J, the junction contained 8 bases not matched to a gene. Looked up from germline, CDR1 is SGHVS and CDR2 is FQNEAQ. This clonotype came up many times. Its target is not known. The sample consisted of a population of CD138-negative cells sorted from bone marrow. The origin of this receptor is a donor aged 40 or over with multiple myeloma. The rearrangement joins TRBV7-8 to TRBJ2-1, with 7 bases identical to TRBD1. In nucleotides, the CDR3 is TGTGCCAGCAGCTTGAGAGGACAGGCCCTCTACAATGAGCAGTTCTTC. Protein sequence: CASSLRGQALYNEQFF.